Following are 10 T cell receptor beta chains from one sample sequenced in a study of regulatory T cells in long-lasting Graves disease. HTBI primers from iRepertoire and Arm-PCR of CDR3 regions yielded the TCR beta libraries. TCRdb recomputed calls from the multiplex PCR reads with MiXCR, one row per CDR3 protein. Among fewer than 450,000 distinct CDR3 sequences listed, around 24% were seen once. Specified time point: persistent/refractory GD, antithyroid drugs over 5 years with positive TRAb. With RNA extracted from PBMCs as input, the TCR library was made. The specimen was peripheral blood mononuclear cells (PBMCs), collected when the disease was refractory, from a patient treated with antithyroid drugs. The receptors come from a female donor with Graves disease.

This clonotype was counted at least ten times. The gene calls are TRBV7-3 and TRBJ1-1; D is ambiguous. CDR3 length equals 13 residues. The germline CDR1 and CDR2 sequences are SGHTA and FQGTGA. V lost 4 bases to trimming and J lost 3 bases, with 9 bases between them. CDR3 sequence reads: CASSSQRDTEAFF. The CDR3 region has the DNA TGTGCCAGCAGCTCGCAGAGGGACACTGAAGCTTTCTTT.

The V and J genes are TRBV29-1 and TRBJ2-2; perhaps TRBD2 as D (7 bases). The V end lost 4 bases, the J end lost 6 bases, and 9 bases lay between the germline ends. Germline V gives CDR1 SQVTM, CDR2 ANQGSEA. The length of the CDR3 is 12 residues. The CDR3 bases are TGCAGCGTTGGGGAGGGGGCCGGGGAGCTGTTTTTT. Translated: CSVGEGAGELFF.

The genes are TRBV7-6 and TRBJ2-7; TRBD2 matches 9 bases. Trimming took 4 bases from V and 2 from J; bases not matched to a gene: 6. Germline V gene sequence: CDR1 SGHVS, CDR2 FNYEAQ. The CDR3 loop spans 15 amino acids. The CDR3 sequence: CASSSLAGATYEQYF. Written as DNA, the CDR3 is TGTGCCAGCAGCTCATTAGCGGGAGCCACCTACGAGCAGTACTTC.

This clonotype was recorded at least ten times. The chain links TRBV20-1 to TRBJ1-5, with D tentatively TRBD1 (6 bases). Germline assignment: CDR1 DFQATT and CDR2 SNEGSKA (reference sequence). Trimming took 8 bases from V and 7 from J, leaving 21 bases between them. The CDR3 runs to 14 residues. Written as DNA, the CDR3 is TGCAGTACAGGAGAGGGGGGACCGGGGCAGCCCCAGCATTTT. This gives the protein CSTGEGGPGQPQHF.

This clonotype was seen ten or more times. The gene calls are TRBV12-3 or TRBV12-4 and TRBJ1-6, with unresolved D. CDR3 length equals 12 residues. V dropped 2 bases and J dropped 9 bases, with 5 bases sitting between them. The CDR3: CASSLYRSPLHF. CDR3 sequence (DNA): TGTGCCAGCAGTTTATACCGTTCACCCCTCCACTTT.

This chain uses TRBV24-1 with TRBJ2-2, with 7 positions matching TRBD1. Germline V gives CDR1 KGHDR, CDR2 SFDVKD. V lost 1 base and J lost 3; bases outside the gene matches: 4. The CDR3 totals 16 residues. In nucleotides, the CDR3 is TGTGCCACCAGTGATTTCGAGGGGGCGGACACCGGGGAGCTGTTTTTT. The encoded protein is CATSDFEGADTGELFF.

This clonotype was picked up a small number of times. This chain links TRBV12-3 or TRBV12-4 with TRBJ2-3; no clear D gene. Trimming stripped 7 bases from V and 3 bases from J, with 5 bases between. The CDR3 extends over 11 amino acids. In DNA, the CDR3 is TGTGCCAGCACCCCAACAGATACGCAGTATTTT. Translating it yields CASTPTDTQYF.

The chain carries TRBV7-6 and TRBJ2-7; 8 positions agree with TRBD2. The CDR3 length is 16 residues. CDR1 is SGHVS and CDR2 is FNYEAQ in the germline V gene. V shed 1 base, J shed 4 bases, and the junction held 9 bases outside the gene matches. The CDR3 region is CASSLGTGGPLYEQYF. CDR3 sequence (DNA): TGTGCCAGCAGCTTAGGGACGGGAGGGCCTCTATACGAGCAGTACTTC.

The CDR3 reads CASSPGGGSHYNEQFF. The CDR3 DNA follows: TGTGCCAGCAGCCCAGGAGGCGGGAGTCATTACAATGAGCAGTTCTTC. The chain couples TRBV7-9 to TRBJ2-1, with 7 bases identical to TRBD2. Trimming removed 5 bases from V and 4 bases from J; junction bases left unmatched: 11. CDR3 length: 16 residues. Germline CDR1 and CDR2: SEHNR and FQNEAQ (reference sequence).

The CDR3 sequence is CASSPQGQGIETQYF. The CDR3 DNA is TGTGCCAGCAGCCCCCAGGGGCAGGGAATAGAGACCCAGTACTTC. This chain connects TRBV7-2 to TRBJ2-5, with a weak D call TRBD1 (6 bases). The ends were cut back, 5 bases at V and 4 bases at J, with 17 bases in the middle. Germline assignment: CDR1 SGHTA and CDR2 FQGNSA. The CDR3 is 15 residues long.